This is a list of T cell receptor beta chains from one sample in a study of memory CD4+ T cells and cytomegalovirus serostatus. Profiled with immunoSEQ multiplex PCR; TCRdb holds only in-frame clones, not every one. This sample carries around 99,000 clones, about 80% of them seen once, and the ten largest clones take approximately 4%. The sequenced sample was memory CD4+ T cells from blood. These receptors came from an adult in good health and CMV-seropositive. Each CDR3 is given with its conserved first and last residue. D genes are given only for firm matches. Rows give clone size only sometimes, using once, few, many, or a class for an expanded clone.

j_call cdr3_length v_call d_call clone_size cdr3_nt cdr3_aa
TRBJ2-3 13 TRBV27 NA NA TGTGCCAGCAGTCCGACTAGCACAGATACGCAGTATTTT CASSPTSTDTQYF
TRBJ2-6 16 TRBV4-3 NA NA TGCGCCAGCAGCCAAGAGAAGCCCTCTGGGGCCAACGTCCTGACTTTC CASSQEKPSGANVLTF
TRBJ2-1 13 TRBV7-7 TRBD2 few TGTGCTAGCAGCCTAGCGGGAGCCAATGAGCAGTTCTTC CASSLAGANEQFF
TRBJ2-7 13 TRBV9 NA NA TGTGCCAGCAGCGTAGTACCCGTCGGGGAGCAGTACTTC CASSVVPVGEQYF
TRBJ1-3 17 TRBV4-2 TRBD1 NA TGTGCCAGCAGCCACGACAGGGGGCGCGGAACAGGAAACACCATATATTTT CASSHDRGRGTGNTIYF
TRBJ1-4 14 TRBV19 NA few TGTGCCAGTTGCCGACAGGCTACTAATGAAAAACTGTTTTTT CASCRQATNEKLFF
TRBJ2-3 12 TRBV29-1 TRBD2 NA TGCAGCGCGGCGGGAGCCACAGATACGCAGTATTTT CSAAGATDTQYF
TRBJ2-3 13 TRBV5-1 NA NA TGCGCCAGCAGCTTGGCCGTGGTAGATACGCAGTATTTT CASSLAVVDTQYF
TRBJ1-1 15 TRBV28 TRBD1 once TGTGCCAGCAGTTATGGACAGGGGTTGAACGCTGAAGCTTTCTTT CASSYGQGLNAEAFF
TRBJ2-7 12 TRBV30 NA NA TGTGCCTGGAGTCCCCGCCACTACGAGCAGTACTTC CAWSPRHYEQYF
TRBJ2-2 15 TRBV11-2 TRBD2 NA TGTGCCAGCAGCCCCATCAGGGAGGGCACCGGGGAGCTGTTTTTT CASSPIREGTGELFF
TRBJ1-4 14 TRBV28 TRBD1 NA TGTGCCAGCAGTTTACGGGACAGGGGTGAAAAACTGTTTTTT CASSLRDRGEKLFF
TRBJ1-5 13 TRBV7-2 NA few TGTGCCAGCAGCTCAAGGGGGGATCAGCCCCAGCATTTT CASSSRGDQPQHF
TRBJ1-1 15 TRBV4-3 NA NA TGCGCCAGCAGCCAAGGGTCGGGTTCGGACACTGAAGCTTTCTTT CASSQGSGSDTEAFF
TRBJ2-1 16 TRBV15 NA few TGTGCCACCAGCAGAGATCTTCGGCAGGGCAACAATGAGCAGTTCTTC CATSRDLRQGNNEQFF
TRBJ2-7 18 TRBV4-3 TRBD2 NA TGCGCCAGCAGCCAAGGGGCCTTTCGCGGGAGGGACTCCTACGAGCAGTACTTC CASSQGAFRGRDSYEQYF
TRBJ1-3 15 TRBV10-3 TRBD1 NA TGTGCCATCAGCCCGGGACAGACCTCTGGAAACACCATATATTTT CAISPGQTSGNTIYF
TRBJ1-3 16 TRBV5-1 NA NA TGCGCCAGCAGCTTGACCGGGACATACTCTGGAAACACCATATATTTT CASSLTGTYSGNTIYF
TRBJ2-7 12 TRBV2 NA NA TGTGCCAGCCGGGGAGGGGGACGCGAGCAGTACTTC CASRGGGREQYF
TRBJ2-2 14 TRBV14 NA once TGTGCCAGCAGCCACTATAACCCCACCGGGGAGCTGTTTTTT CASSHYNPTGELFF
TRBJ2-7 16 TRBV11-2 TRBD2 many TGTGCCAGCAGCCCACTGAAGCGGGAGTCAACCTACGAGCAGTACTTC CASSPLKRESTYEQYF
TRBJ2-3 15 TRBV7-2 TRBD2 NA TGTGCCAGCAGCCCCGGGGGGGGAGGAGGGGATACGCAGTATTTT CASSPGGGGGDTQYF
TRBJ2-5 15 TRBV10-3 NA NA TGTGCCATCAGTGACCCGACAGTTTACCAAGAGACCCAGTACTTC CAISDPTVYQETQYF
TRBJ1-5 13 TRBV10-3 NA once TGTGCCATCAGTGAAGGGGTGGGGCAGCCCCAGCATTTT CAISEGVGQPQHF
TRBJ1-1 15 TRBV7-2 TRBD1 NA TGTGCCAGCAGCATATCGCCGGACAGGGTAACTGAAGCTTTCTTT CASSISPDRVTEAFF
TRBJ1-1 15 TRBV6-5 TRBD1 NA TGTGCCAGCAGGCGATCGGGACAGGGAAACACTGAAGCTTTCTTT CASRRSGQGNTEAFF
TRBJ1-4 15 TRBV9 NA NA TGTGCCAGCAGCCCTTCAGCGCAGCCTAATGAAAAACTGTTTTTT CASSPSAQPNEKLFF
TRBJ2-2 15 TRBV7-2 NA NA TGTGCCAGCAGCTTAGCGGGGGCGAACACCGGGGAGCTGTTTTTT CASSLAGANTGELFF
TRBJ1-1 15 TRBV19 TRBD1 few TGTGCCAGTAGTAAAAGGACAGGGGGTCACACTGAAGCTTTCTTT CASSKRTGGHTEAFF
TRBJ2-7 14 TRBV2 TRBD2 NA TGTGCCAGCAGGCCGGGACTAGCGGGTTACGAGCAGTACTTC CASRPGLAGYEQYF
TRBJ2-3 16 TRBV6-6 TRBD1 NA TGTGCCAGCAGTTCAGGACAGGGAGGTTCTCGGGATACGCAGTATTTT CASSSGQGGSRDTQYF
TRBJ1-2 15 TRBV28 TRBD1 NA TGTGCCAGCAGTCCACCGGACAGGGTTCGGTATGGCTACACCTTC CASSPPDRVRYGYTF
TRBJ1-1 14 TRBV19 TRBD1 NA TGTGCCAGTGCCCGACAGGGCGGAGGAACTGAAGCTTTCTTT CASARQGGGTEAFF
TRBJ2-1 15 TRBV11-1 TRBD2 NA TGTGCCAGCAGCCTCACTAGCGGGATAAAAAATGAGCAGTTCTTC CASSLTSGIKNEQFF
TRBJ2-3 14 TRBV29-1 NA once TGCAGCGTTGCGCCACCACAGGGCGCAGATACGCAGTATTTT CSVAPPQGADTQYF
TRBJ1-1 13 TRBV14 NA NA TGTGCCAGCAGCCACCAAAGGGACACTGAAGCTTTCTTT CASSHQRDTEAFF
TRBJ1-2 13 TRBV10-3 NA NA TGTGCCATCAGTGAGTCTTGGAACTATGGCTACACCTTC CAISESWNYGYTF
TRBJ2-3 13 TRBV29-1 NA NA TGCAGCGTTGAAAGGCCTGGCACAGATACGCAGTATTTT CSVERPGTDTQYF
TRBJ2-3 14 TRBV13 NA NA TGTGCCAGCAGCACGGGTACGGGAGCAGATACGCAGTATTTT CASSTGTGADTQYF
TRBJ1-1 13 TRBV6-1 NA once TGTGCCAGCATTCGGGGTATTAACACTGAAGCTTTCTTT CASIRGINTEAFF
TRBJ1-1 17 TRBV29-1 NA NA TGCAGCGTTGAGGGACCGGGTGGGTATCTAGTGAACACTGAAGCTTTCTTT CSVEGPGGYLVNTEAFF
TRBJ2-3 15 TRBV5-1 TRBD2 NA TGCGCCAGCAGCTTTAGCGGGAGGGGCACAGATACGCAGTATTTT CASSFSGRGTDTQYF
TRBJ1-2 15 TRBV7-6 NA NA TGTGCCAGCAGCTTAGGGGGAGGCTCTAACTATGGCTACACCTTC CASSLGGGSNYGYTF
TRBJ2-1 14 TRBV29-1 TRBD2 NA TGCAGCGTCCCCGGGACTAGCGGGAATGATGCGCAGTTCTTC CSVPGTSGNDAQFF
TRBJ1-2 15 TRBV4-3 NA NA TGCGCCAGCAGCCGAGGTGGACCGCCCTACTATGGCTACACCTTC CASSRGGPPYYGYTF
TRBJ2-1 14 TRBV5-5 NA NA TGTGCCAGCAGCTTGGAAGCGGATTACAATGAGCAGTTCTTC CASSLEADYNEQFF
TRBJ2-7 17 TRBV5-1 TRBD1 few TGCGCCAGCAGCCACGGTGGACAGGGGGCGAACTCCTACGAGCAGTACTTC CASSHGGQGANSYEQYF
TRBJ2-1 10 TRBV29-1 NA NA TGCAGCGTTGAAAAGGCCGGGCAGTTCTTC CSVEKAGQFF
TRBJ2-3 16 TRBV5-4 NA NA TGTGCCAGCAGCTTGAGCAACAGGAGGAGCACAGATACGCAGTATTTT CASSLSNRRSTDTQYF
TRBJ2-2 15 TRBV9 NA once TGTGCCAGCAGCGTAGGCTCAGAGTGGACCGGGGAGCTGTTTTTT CASSVGSEWTGELFF
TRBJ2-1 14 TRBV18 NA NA TGTGCCAGCTCACTCCAGGGATCCTACAATGAGCAGTTCTTC CASSLQGSYNEQFF
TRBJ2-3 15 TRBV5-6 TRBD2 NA TGTGCCAGCAGCTTGGGACTAGCGGGCCCAGATACGCAGTATTTT CASSLGLAGPDTQYF
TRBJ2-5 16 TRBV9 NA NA TGTGCCAGCAGCGTCTATGCGGGAATCACCCAAGAGACCCAGTACTTC CASSVYAGITQETQYF
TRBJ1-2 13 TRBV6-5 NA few TGTGCCAGCAGCTTCACCCCCAGGAGTGGCTACACCTTC CASSFTPRSGYTF
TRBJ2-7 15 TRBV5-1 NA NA TGCGCCAGCAGCCCAGGGGCAGGTAATACCTACGAGCAGTACTTC CASSPGAGNTYEQYF